The clone carrying this TCR beta chain occurred many times. The data were obtained in a study of T cells in Graves' hyperthyroidism and ophthalmopathy. The study based diagnoses on clinical symptoms, serum thyroxine and TRAb, thyroid ultrasound and orbital computed tomography. Amplification of TCR beta CDR3 regions was performed using RNA transcripts as template. Using the HTBI primer set, a first-round RT-PCR was run on the TCR CDR3. MiXCR, applied by TCRdb to the multiplex PCR reads, yields one record per CDR3 protein. Of around 420,000 distinct CDR3 sequences in the sample, around 15% were seen once. Germline CDR1 is GTSNPN and CDR2 is SVGIG (reference sequence). The CDR3 spans 16 residues. V shed 2 bases and J shed 5 bases, with 21 bases lying between them.

The TCR sequence derives from a woman aged 18-29 years with Graves' hyperthyroidism. The rearrangement joins TRBV30 to TRBJ1-1; the D gene is possibly TRBD1 (6 bases). The sequenced sample consisted of blood. In DNA form, the CDR3 reads TGTGCCTGGAGTCTCGGTTTCGGGGGGCTGGAAACTGAAGCTTTCTTT. It translates to CAWSLGFGGLETEAFF.